This T cell receptor beta chain was documented in a study of blood T cells in healthy people across ages. Study outcomes and limitations: Measured against age, TCR beta diversity per million T cells decreased in a roughly linear manner. When one million T cells were used, diversity estimates were thought to be underestimates.

Looked up from germline, CDR1 is DFQATT and CDR2 is SNEGSKA (reference sequence). This CDR3 spans 12 amino acids. The V end was cut by 1 base, the J end by 8 bases, with 9 bases between. The second PCR ran about 6 to 12 cycles with a sample-barcoded 5' primer and J-beta primers. Each cDNA molecule was tagged by a template-switch adaptor with 12 random nucleotides. MiXCR was run by TCRdb on the 5' RACE reads, yielding one entry per CDR3 protein. The data hold 600,000 to 1,000,000 distinct CDR3 sequences, with roughly 50% observed a single time. The table lists this clonotype with a few counts. The antigen is undetermined.

The sequenced sample was blood. The sequence was obtained from a man younger than 40 in good health. The chain joins TRBV20-1 to TRBJ2-1, with D unresolved. The CDR3 DNA reads as TGCAGTGCTAGAGGGCAGCTTCATGAGCAGTTCTTC. Protein product: CSARGQLHEQFF.